This T cell receptor beta chain stems from a study of cytomegalovirus exposure and HLA in healthy donors. Vbeta (60) and Jbeta (13) primers were used in the PCR. Clones were sequenced by immunoSEQ multiplex PCR, and TCRdb holds only the in-frame ones, with some missing. The sample has some 150,000 clones, roughly 70% seen once; the top ten hold over 2.5%. The sample was PBMCs. This clonotype was sampled from a woman in her 30s in good health and CMV-seronegative.

Here the CDR3 reads CASSPHTENTEAFF. The DNA for the CDR3 is TGCGCCAGCAGCCCTCATACTGAGAACACTGAAGCTTTCTTT. The chain has TRBV5-1 and TRBJ1-1; D is ambiguous. Germline CDR1 SGHRS, CDR2 YFSETQ. The CDR3 consists of 14 residues. V lost 4 bases, J lost 1 base, and 11 bases lay in between.